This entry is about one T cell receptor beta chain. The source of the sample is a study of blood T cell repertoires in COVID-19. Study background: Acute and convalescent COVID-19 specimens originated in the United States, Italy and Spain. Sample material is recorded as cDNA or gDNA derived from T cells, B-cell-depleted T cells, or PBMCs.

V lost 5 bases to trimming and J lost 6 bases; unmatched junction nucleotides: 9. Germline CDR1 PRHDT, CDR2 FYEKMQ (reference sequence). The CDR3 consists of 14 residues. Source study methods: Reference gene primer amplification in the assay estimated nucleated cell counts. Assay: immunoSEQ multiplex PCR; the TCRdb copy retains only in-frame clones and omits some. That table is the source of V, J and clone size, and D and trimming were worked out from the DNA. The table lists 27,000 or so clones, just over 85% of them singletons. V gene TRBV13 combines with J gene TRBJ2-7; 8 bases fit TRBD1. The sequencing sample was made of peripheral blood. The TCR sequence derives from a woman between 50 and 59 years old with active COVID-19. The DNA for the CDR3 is TGTGCCAGCAGCCCCCGGGACAGGAGGGTCGAGCAGTACTTC. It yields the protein CASSPRDRRVEQYF.